This TCR beta chain is drawn from a study of vaccination and CD4 T cells after COVID-19. Findings and caveats of the study: Recorded median SARS-CoV-2-reactive clonotype numbers increased from about 20 to 38 without reaching significance. Median roughly 86% of reactive clones detected in convalescent patients emerged only post-vaccination.

The CDR3 sequence is 15 residues long. V was pared by 0 bases and J by 2 bases, with 12 bases between. CDR1 is DFQATT and CDR2 is SNEGSKA in the germline V gene (reference sequence). About this clonotype: Its matching antigen is unknown.

Cultured CD4+ T cell DNA underwent sequencing with the Oncomine TCR Beta short-read assay. Cultured CD4+ T cells were the source of extracted genomic DNA. Using its own MiXCR run on the PCR reads, TCRdb lists one record per CDR3 protein. The table shows about 18,000 distinct CDR3 sequences, with 51% occurring only once. Regarding treatment: approximately nine-day PBMC culture with coronavirus spike peptide pools or control peptides (ViraFEST assay). The gene calls are TRBV20-1 and TRBJ2-3; unclear D gene. This sample comprised CD4+ T cells from blood, cultured in vitro, obtained before SARS-CoV-2 vaccination. The receptor's source is a human donor who had recovered from COVID-19. CDR3 loop: CSARDISGITDTQYF. DNA of the CDR3: TGCAGTGCTAGAGACATCTCTGGTATCACAGATACGCAGTATTTT.